The 26 T cell receptor beta chains given below trace back to one sample, sequenced in a study of Graves' ophthalmopathy and Graves' hyperthyroidism. Amplified material comprised TCR beta CDR3 regions derived from RNA transcripts. Scientists carried out first-round RT-PCR using HTBI primers and then a second-round multiplex PCR. TCRdb processed the multiplex PCR reads anew with MiXCR; each CDR3 protein has one entry. This table has around 520,000 distinct CDR3 sequences, 39% appearing once. The specimen sequenced was peripheral blood or thyroid tissue (not recorded which). The receptors derive from an adult man with Graves' hyperthyroidism.

This clonotype was counted at least ten times. Here the CDR3 DNA reads TGCAGTGCTAGAGATCCGGGGGGGAACACCGGGGAGCTGTTTTTT. Amino acid sequence: CSARDPGGNTGELFF. This chain connects TRBV20-1 to TRBJ2-2; 7 nucleotides match TRBD2. The germline V gene has CDR1 DFQATT and CDR2 SNEGSKA (reference sequence). This CDR3 is 15 amino acids long. V shed 0 bases and J 1 base; nucleotides not matched to a gene: 2.

This clonotype was observed a handful of times. The rearrangement links TRBV6-1 to TRBJ2-5, with 9 bases aligning to TRBD1. The CDR3 spans 16 residues. Germline V gene sequence: CDR1 MNHNS, CDR2 SASEGT. V dropped 5 bases and J dropped 2; count of bases not matched to a gene: 9. The CDR3: CASSSLGTGSQETQYF. As DNA, the CDR3 is TGTGCCAGCAGTTCCTTAGGGACAGGGTCGCAAGAGACCCAGTACTTC.

This clonotype was counted many times. The V and J genes are TRBV20-1 and TRBJ1-2; D may be TRBD1 (6 bases). CDR1 and CDR2 from the germline V gene are DFQATT and SNEGSKA (reference sequence). CDR3 length: 14 residues. V dropped 4 bases and J dropped 1 base, with 13 bases sitting between them. The CDR3 region has the DNA TGCAGTGCTAAACAGGGCCGATTTAACTATGGCTACACCTTC. Translated: CSAKQGRFNYGYTF.

This chain uses TRBV15 with TRBJ1-2; D ambiguous. The V gene's germline CDR1 is LNHNV and CDR2 YYDKDF (reference sequence). The germline V and J ends were trimmed by 0 bases and 12 bases, with 17 bases remaining between them. This CDR3 region has 14 residues. In DNA form, the CDR3 reads TGTGCCACCAGCAGAGATCGGACGCTCTCTGGAAACACCTTC. This translates into CATSRDRTLSGNTF.

This clonotype was detected many times. The chain uses TRBV6-1 and TRBJ1-2; 7 bases are shared with TRBD1. The CDR3 runs 16 residues. The germline V gene encodes CDR1 MNHNS and CDR2 SASEGT. The V gene end was trimmed by 0 bases and the J gene end by 6 bases; junction bases not matched to a gene: 10. The CDR3 sequence: CASSEAGRGGENGYTF. As DNA, the CDR3 is TGTGCCAGCAGTGAAGCGGGGAGAGGGGGCGAAAATGGCTACACCTTC.

At least ten counts were recorded for this clonotype. This chain links TRBV13 with TRBJ1-1; weak D call: TRBD1 (5 bases). V was cut by 3 bases and J by 11 bases, with 10 bases left in between. There are 11 residues in the CDR3. Germline V CDR1 and CDR2: PRHDT, FYEKMQ (reference sequence). CDR3 sequence reads: CASSLGRGAFF. CDR3 DNA sequence: TGTGCCAGCAGCTTGGGCCGGGGCGCTTTCTTT.

Regarding this clonotype: Likely a read error: the CDR3 ends without its conserved phenylalanine or tryptophan. The rearrangement links TRBV5-1 to TRBJ1-1; D is uncertain. Germline CDR1 is SGHRS and CDR2 is YFSETQ. The CDR3 loop spans 14 amino acids. Trimming shortened V by 2 bases and J by 4 bases, and 12 bases separated the two germline ends. This CDR3 is CASSLLTESTEAFS. CDR3 bases: TGCGCCAGCAGCTTACTTACTGAGAGCACTGAAGCTTTCTCT.

The sample holds many counts of this clonotype. The chain uses TRBV10-2 and TRBJ1-5; possible D gene TRBD1, 5 bases. V lost 4 bases and J lost 5, with 15 bases in between. Looked up from germline, CDR1 is WSHSY and CDR2 is SAAADI. CDR3 length: 15 residues. CDR3 coding DNA: TGCGCCAGCAGTGGCATGATAGGGGACGATCAGCCCCAGCATTTT. This codes for CASSGMIGDDQPQHF.

The rearrangement uses TRBV10-3 and TRBJ2-7; 11 nucleotides match TRBD2. CDR1 is ENHRY, CDR2 SYGVKD, per germline. J gave up 7 bases and V 11 bases, and 19 bases lay outside the gene matches. This CDR3 is built from 16 residues. CDR3 nucleotides: TGTGCCGCCGGGACTAGCGGAAATTACTCCTACAATGAGCAGTACTTC. Translated: CAAGTSGNYSYNEQYF.

The chain is built from TRBV7-2 and TRBJ1-1; D unclear. Trimming removed 5 bases at V and 8 bases at J, with 12 bases between. There are 12 residues in the CDR3. CDR1 SGHTA and CDR2 FQGNSA come from the germline V gene. The CDR3 loop reads CASSDQNAEAFF. For the CDR3, the DNA is TGTGCCAGCAGCGACCAGAACGCCGAAGCTTTCTTT.

This clonotype was seen repeatedly, ten times or more. The chain joins TRBV2 to TRBJ1-2; the D gene is possibly TRBD1 (6 bases). Germline CDR1 SNHLY, CDR2 FYNNEI. CDR3 length: 14 residues. V was trimmed by 6 bases and J by 2 bases, leaving 13 bases between them. The CDR3 coding sequence is TGTGCCAGCAGAACGGACAGTTTCAACTATGGCTACACCTTC. Translated, it gives CASRTDSFNYGYTF.

This chain links TRBV7-6 with TRBJ1-1; perhaps TRBD1 as D (5 bases). Germline V gives CDR1 SGHVS, CDR2 FNYEAQ. V shed 8 bases and J shed 8 bases, with 15 bases lying between them. This CDR3 is built from 12 residues. The CDR3: CASSEPRVEAFF. CDR3 DNA sequence: TGTGCCAGCTCCGAACCCAGGGTGGAAGCTTTCTTT.

This clonotype has at least ten counts. This chain connects TRBV11-2 to TRBJ2-7; 7 positions agree with TRBD2. CDR1 and CDR2 from the germline V gene are SGHAT and FQNNGV. V trimming: 5 bases; J trimming: 2 bases; junction bases outside the gene matches: 3. The CDR3 is 13 amino acids. The CDR3 DNA reads TGTGCCAGCAGCCGGGACTATGCCTACGAGCAGTACTTC. Protein product: CASSRDYAYEQYF.

This clonotype was found many times. The chain recombines TRBV4-1 with TRBJ2-6; no firm D call. The CDR3 extends over 17 amino acids. Germline CDR1 and CDR2: MGHRA and YSYEKL. V lost 1 base and J 0 bases, leaving 10 bases between the germline ends. CDR3 amino acids: CASSQVGIRSGANVLTF. The DNA of the CDR3 is TGCGCCAGCAGCCAAGTGGGGATCCGCTCTGGGGCCAACGTCCTGACTTTC.

The CDR3: CSVETGAPEAFF. Written as DNA, the CDR3 is TGCAGCGTTGAAACAGGGGCTCCTGAAGCTTTCTTT. The chain combines TRBV29-1 with TRBJ1-1; 7 bases are a match to TRBD1. CDR3 size: 12 residues. V lost 2 bases to trimming and J lost 6 bases; unmatched junction nucleotides: 3. CDR1 and CDR2 (germline): SQVTM, ANQGSEA.

This clonotype was found many times. In DNA form, the CDR3 reads TGCAGTGCTAGCCTCGGGGGGTCGAATGGCTACACCTTC. The encoded protein is CSASLGGSNGYTF. This rearrangement joins TRBV20-1 to TRBJ1-2; weak D call: TRBD1 (5 bases). The CDR3 runs 13 residues. V was shortened by 3 bases and J by 6 bases, with 14 bases between the two germline ends. Germline V CDR1 and CDR2: DFQATT, SNEGSKA (reference sequence).

The chain carries TRBV24-1 and TRBJ2-3; perhaps TRBD2 as D (5 bases). Between the trimmed V and J ends, which lost 9 bases and 3 bases, there was a span of 9 bases. From germline, CDR1 is KGHDR and CDR2 SFDVKD. The CDR3 sequence is 12 residues long. The CDR3 bases are TGTGCCACCGTTTCGGGGACAGATACGCAGTATTTT. Amino acid sequence: CATVSGTDTQYF.

The chain recombines TRBV4-1 with TRBJ1-1; 8 nucleotides align to TRBD1. The CDR3 contains 16 residues. The germline V gene has CDR1 MGHRA and CDR2 YSYEKL. Trimming removed 3 bases from V and 2 bases from J; junction bases left unmatched: 8. The CDR3 sequence is CASSQDTGGSNTEAFF. For the CDR3, the DNA is TGCGCCAGCAGCCAGGATACAGGGGGGAGCAACACTGAAGCTTTCTTT.

This clonotype was recorded many times. This chain joins TRBV7-9 and TRBJ1-6; 7 bases map to TRBD1. CDR3 length: 16 residues. J was trimmed by 8 bases and V by 5 bases; bases with no gene match: 12. Germline CDR1 and CDR2: SEHNR and FQNEAQ (reference sequence). CDR3 sequence: CASSPQQGTGDSPLHF. Written as DNA, the CDR3 is TGTGCCAGCAGCCCACAACAGGGGACCGGGGATTCACCCCTCCACTTT.

The sample holds a few counts of this clonotype. The chain employs TRBV7-9 and TRBJ1-1, with D unresolved. Trimming took off 6 bases at V and 5 bases at J, with 19 bases between the two ends. The germline V gene has CDR1 SEHNR and CDR2 FQNEAQ (reference sequence). The CDR3 extends over 15 amino acids. Here the CDR3 DNA reads TGTGCCAGCAGTTCTCTATCCGGGGAGAATACTGAAGCTTTCTTT. It translates to CASSSLSGENTEAFF.

The chain recombines TRBV12-3 or TRBV12-4 with TRBJ2-7; the D gene is possibly TRBD2 (5 bases). Trimming took off 5 bases at V and 3 bases at J, with 20 bases between the two ends. This CDR3 comprises 16 residues. CDR3 residues: CASSPSPPNGDYEQYF. CDR3 nucleotides: TGTGCCAGCAGTCCCTCCCCCCCTAACGGGGACTACGAGCAGTACTTC.

J is TRBJ1-2 and V is TRBV10-3, with D unresolved. V shed 2 bases and J shed 2 bases, with 6 bases lying between them. This CDR3 contains 13 residues. The germline CDR1 and CDR2 sequences are ENHRY and SYGVKD. CDR3 bases: TGTGCCATCAGTGAGGACCCGAACTATGGCTACACCTTC. Translating it yields CAISEDPNYGYTF.

Regarding this clonotype: A much larger clone lies one base from this, so it may be a read error. The chain has TRBV7-2 and TRBJ2-6; a weak D match, TRBD2 (6 bases). This CDR3 has 16 amino acids. Per the germline V gene, CDR1 is SGHTA and CDR2 is FQGNSA. CDR3 bases: TGTGCCAGCAGCTTATTAGGGGACTCTGGGGTCAACGTCCTGACTTTC. This sequence encodes CASSLLGDSGVNVLTF.

This clonotype was detected many times. This sequence joins TRBV14 and TRBJ1-1; no clear D gene. This CDR3 is built from 13 residues. V dropped 0 bases and J dropped 7 bases, with 9 bases sitting between them. Per germline, CDR1 SGHDN and CDR2 FVKESK. The CDR3 DNA reads TGTGCCAGCAGCCAAGAGCGATTGGGTGAAGCTTTCTTT. This codes for CASSQERLGEAFF.

The DNA for the CDR3 is TGTGCCATCAGTGAGTCGACAAGCAAGACCCAGTACTTC. The encoded protein is CAISESTSKTQYF. The chain has TRBV10-3 and TRBJ2-5; D gene uncertain. Trimming stripped 0 bases from V and 6 bases from J, with 8 bases between. CDR3 size: 13 residues. Germline loops: CDR1 ENHRY, CDR2 SYGVKD.

As regards this clonotype: A much larger clone lies one base from this, so it may be a read error. This chain uses TRBV2 with TRBJ1-6; 7 positions agree with TRBD1. The junction had 12 bases not matched to a gene; V was cut back by 5 bases and J by 8 bases. The CDR3 totals 16 residues. Germline CDR1 SNHLY, CDR2 FYNNEI. CDR3 DNA: TGTGCCAGCAGTTCATACCGGGACAGCAACGATTCACCCCTCCACTTT. Protein: CASSSYRDSNDSPLHF. The variable domain in full, with the rest retrieved from reference TRBV2 and TRBJ1-6, is EPEVTQTPSHQVTQMGQEVILRCVPISNHLYFYWYRQILGQKVEFLVSFYNNEISEKSEIFDDQFSVERPDGSNFTLKIRSTKLEDSAMYFCASSSYRDSNDSPLHFGNGTRLTVT.